This T cell receptor (beta chain) was observed in a study of T cells after yellow fever vaccination. The wider study: Fractions low in cell number were prepared with SMART-Seq v4 Ultra Low Input.

TCRdb passed the 5' RACE reads through MiXCR, listing each CDR3 protein once. In the table there are about 310,000 distinct CDR3 sequences, around 4% of which are singletons. Germline trimming cut 6 bases from V and 8 bases from J; bases unmatched to any gene: 8. CDR3 length equals 14 residues. This clonotype turned up a few times. The chain links TRBV12-3 or TRBV12-4 to TRBJ1-4, with TRBD1 identical over 8 bases. Source: PBMCs, taken on the day of the yellow fever booster vaccination. The receptor was isolated from a man aged 18 to 35 who received the YFV17D yellow fever vaccine. For the CDR3, the DNA is TGTGCCAGCAGCGCACAGGGGGTAGGGGAAAAACTGTTTTTT. It specifies CASSAQGVGEKLFF.